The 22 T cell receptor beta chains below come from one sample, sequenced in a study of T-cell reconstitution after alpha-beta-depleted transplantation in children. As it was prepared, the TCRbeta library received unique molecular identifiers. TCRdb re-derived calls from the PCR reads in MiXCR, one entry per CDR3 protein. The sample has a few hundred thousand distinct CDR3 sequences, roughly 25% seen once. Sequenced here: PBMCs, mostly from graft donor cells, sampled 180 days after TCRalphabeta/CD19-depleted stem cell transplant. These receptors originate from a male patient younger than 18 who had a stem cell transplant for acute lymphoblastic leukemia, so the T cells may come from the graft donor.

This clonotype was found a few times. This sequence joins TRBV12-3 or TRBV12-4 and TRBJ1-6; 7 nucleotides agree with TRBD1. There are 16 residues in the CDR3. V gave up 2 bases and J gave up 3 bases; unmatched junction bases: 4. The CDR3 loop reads CASSLKGGSYNSPLHF. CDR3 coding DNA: TGTGCCAGCAGTTTAAAAGGGGGCAGCTATAATTCACCCCTCCACTTT.

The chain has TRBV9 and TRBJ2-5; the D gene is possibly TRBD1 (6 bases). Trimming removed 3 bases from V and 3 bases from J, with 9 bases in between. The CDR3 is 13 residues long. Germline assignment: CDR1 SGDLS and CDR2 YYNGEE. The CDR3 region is CASSEGQEETQYF. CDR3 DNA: TGTGCCAGCAGCGAGGGACAAGAAGAGACCCAGTACTTC.

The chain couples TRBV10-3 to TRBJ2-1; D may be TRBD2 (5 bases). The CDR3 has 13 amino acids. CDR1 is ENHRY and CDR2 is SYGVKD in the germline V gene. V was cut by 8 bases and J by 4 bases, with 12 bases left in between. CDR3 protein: CAIFRDLYNEQFF. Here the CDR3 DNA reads TGTGCCATCTTCCGGGATCTATACAATGAGCAGTTCTTC.

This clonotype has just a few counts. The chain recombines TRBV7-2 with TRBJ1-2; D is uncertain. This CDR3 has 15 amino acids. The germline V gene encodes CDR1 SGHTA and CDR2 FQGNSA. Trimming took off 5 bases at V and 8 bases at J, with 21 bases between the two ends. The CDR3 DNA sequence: TGTGCCAGCAGCCCCCGTCGGGCGGTCTTGGGCGGCTACACCTTC. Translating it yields CASSPRRAVLGGYTF.

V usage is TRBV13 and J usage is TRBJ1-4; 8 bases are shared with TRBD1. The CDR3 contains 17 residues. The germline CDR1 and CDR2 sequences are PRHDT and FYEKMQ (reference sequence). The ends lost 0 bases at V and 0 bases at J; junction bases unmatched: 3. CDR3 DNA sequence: TGTGCCAGCAGCTTAGGACAGGGGGTATCAACTAATGAAAAACTGTTTTTT. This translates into CASSLGQGVSTNEKLFF.

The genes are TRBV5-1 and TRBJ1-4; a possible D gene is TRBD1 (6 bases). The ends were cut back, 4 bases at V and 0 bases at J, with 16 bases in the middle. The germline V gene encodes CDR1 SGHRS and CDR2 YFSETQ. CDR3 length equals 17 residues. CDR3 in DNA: TGCGCCAGCAGCGCGGGGGCGAAGGGCGCAACTAATGAAAAACTGTTTTTT. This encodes CASSAGAKGATNEKLFF.

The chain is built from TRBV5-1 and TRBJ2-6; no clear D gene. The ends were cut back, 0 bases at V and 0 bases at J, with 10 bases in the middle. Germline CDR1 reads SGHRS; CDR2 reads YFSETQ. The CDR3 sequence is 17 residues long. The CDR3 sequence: CASSLVLLISGANVLTF. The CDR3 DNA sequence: TGCGCCAGCAGCTTGGTCCTACTTATCTCTGGGGCCAACGTCCTGACTTTC.

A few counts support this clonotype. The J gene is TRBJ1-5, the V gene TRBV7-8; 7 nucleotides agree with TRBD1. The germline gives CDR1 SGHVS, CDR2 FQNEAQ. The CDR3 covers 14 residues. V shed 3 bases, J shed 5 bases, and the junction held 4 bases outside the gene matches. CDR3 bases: TGTGCCAGCAGCTTGACAGGGACGCATCAGCCCCAGCATTTT. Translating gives CASSLTGTHQPQHF.

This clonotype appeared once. The CDR3 DNA is TGTGCCAGCAGTTTCGTGGGACTAGCGGGAGGCGTTTACGAGCAGTACTTC. This encodes CASSFVGLAGGVYEQYF. The V gene is TRBV28, the J gene TRBJ2-7; 15 nucleotides line up with TRBD2. After removal of 3 bases from V and 4 bases from J, the junction contained 7 bases not matched to a gene. Germline V gene sequence: CDR1 MDHEN, CDR2 SYDVKM. The CDR3 is 17 amino acids.

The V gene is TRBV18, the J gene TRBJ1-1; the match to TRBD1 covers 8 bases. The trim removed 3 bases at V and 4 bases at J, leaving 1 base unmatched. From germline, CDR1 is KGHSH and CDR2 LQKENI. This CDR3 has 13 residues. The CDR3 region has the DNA TGTGCCAGCTCACCGGGACAGGTCACTGAAGCTTTCTTT. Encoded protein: CASSPGQVTEAFF.

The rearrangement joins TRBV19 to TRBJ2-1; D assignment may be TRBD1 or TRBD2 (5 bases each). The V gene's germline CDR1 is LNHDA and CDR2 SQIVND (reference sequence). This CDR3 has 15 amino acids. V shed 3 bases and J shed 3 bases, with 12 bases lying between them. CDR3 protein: CASSIYGTNYNEQFF. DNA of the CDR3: TGTGCCAGTAGTATTTACGGGACGAACTACAATGAGCAGTTCTTC.

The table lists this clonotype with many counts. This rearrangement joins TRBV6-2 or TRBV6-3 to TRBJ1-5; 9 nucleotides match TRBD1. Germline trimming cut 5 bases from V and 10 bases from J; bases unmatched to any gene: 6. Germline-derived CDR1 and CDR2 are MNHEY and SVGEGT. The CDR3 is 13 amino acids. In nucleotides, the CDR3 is TGTGCCAGCAGTGTGGGACAGGGTGTTCCCCAGCATTTT. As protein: CASSVGQGVPQHF.

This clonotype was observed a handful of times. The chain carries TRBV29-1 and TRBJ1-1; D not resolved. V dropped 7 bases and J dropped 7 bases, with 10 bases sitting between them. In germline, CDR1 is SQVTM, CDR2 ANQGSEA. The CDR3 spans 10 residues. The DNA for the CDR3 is TGCAGCGGGTCGTTAGGTGAAGCTTTCTTT. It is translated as CSGSLGEAFF.

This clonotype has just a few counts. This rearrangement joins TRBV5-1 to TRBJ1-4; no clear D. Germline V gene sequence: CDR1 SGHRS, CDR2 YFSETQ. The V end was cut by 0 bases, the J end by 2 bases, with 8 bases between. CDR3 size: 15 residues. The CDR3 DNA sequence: TGCGCCAGCAGCTTGGGGAGGGCTACTAATGAAAAACTGTTTTTT. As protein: CASSLGRATNEKLFF.

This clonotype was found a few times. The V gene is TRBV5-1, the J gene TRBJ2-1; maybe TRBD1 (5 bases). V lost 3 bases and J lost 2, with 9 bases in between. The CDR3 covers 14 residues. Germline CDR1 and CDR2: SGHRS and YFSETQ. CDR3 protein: CASSSQGTYNEQFF. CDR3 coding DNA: TGCGCCAGCAGCTCGCAGGGTACCTACAATGAGCAGTTCTTC.

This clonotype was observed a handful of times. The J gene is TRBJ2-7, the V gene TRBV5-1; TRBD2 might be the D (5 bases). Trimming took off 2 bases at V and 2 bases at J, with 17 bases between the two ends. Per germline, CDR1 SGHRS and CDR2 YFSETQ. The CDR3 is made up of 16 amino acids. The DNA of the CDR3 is TGCGCCAGCAGCTTTGGCGGAGGAGTTAAGACCTACGAGCAGTACTTC. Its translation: CASSFGGGVKTYEQYF.

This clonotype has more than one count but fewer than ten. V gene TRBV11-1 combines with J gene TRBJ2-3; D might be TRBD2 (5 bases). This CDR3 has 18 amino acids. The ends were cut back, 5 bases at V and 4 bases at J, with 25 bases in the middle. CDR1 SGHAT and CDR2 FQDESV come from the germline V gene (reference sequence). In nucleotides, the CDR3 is TGTGCCAGCAGCCCCCCAGTTACCAGCGGCCGGCGGCCAGATACGCAGTATTTT. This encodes CASSPPVTSGRRPDTQYF.

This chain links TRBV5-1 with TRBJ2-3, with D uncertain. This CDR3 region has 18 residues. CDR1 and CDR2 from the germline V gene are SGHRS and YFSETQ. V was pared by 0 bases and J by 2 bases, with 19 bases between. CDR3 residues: CASSLELGFQIYTDTQYF. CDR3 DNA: TGCGCCAGCAGCTTGGAACTGGGCTTTCAAATATACACAGATACGCAGTATTTT. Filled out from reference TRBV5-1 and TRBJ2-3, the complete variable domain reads KAGVTQTPRYLIKTRGQQVTLSCSPISGHRSVSWYQQTPGQGLQFLFEYFSETQRNKGNFPGRFSGRQFSNSRSEMNVSTLELGDSALYLCASSLELGFQIYTDTQYFGPGTRLTVL.

This CDR3 reads CASSPVLSRRGSSYEQYF. The CDR3 nucleotides read TGTGCCAGCAGCCCGGTTTTGAGTCGGCGGGGGAGCTCCTACGAGCAGTACTTC. The chain employs TRBV4-2 and TRBJ2-7; 7 bases fit TRBD2. Germline values: CDR1 LGHNA, CDR2 YNFKEQ. With V trimmed by 4 bases and J by 0 bases, 15 bases remained unmatched. The CDR3 runs to 18 residues.

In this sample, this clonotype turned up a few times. The CDR3 loop is CASSPGRGQANEKLFF. The CDR3 nucleotides read TGTGCCAGCAGCCCTGGCCGGGGACAGGCAAATGAAAAACTGTTTTTT. The chain recombines TRBV5-5 with TRBJ1-4, with TRBD1 matching over 8 bases. The junction had 10 bases not matched to a gene; V was cut back by 4 bases and J by 5 bases. This CDR3 comprises 16 residues. From germline, CDR1 is SGHKS and CDR2 YYEKEE (reference sequence).

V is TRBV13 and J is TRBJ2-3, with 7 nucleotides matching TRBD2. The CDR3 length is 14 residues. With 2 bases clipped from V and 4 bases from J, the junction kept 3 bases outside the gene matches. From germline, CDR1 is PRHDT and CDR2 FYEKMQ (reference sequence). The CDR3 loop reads CASSLRRESDTQYF. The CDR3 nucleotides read TGTGCCAGCAGCTTAAGGCGGGAGTCAGATACGCAGTATTTT.

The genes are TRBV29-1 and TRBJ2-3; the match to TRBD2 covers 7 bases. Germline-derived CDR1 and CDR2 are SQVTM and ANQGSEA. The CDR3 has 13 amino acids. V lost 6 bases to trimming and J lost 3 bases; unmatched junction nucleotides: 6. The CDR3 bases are TGCAGCGTAAGGACTAGATTGACAGATACGCAGTATTTT. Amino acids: CSVRTRLTDTQYF.